Below, 13 T cell receptor beta chains from the same sample are listed, as sequenced in a study of OX40 agonist ivuxolimab in advanced cancers. TCRdb's copy holds only in-frame clones and misses some; the assay was immunoSEQ multiplex PCR. The sample carries about 64,000 clones, 84% recorded once. Sequenced here: CD4+ or CD8+ T cells sorted from blood, sampled in a trial of the OX40 agonist ivuxolimab. The source of these receptors is an adult with an advanced solid tumor such as melanoma, head and neck, liver or kidney cancer.

The genes are TRBV5-6 and TRBJ2-5, with D unresolved. The closer fit of TRBJ2-7 to the DNA end suggests the J call may be wrong. CDR3 length: 15 residues. CDR1 is SGHDT and CDR2 is YYEEEE in the germline V gene. CDR3 protein: CASSLPGAGNYEQYF. The CDR3 nucleotides read TGTGCCAGCAGCTTGCCAGGTGCCGGAAACTACGAGCAGTACTTC.

A remark on this clone: Other DNA sequences in the same sample also yield this CDR3. The chain uses TRBV19 and TRBJ1-2, with 10 bases that match TRBD1. This CDR3 has 14 amino acids. The V gene end was trimmed by 6 bases and the J gene end by 0 bases; junction bases not matched to a gene: 1. Germline loops: CDR1 LNHDA, CDR2 SQIVND (reference sequence). The CDR3 DNA reads TGTGCCAGTAGCGGACAGGGGGCTAACTATGGCTACACCTTC. This sequence encodes CASSGQGANYGYTF.

The V gene is TRBV27, the J gene TRBJ2-5; D is unclear. Between the trimmed V and J ends, which lost 8 bases and 10 bases, there was a span of 20 bases. This CDR3 contains 13 residues. Germline V lookup: CDR1 MNHEY, CDR2 SMNVEV (reference sequence). The DNA of the CDR3 is TGTGCCAGCCCAGGCCACCATGCGTGTGGCCAGTACTTC. Translated, it gives CASPGHHACGQYF.

This CDR3 reads CASSLYIGNTEAFF. The CDR3 DNA follows: TGTGCCAGCAGCTTATATATCGGGAACACTGAAGCTTTCTTT. J is TRBJ1-1 and V is TRBV7-6, with D hard to call. The ends were cut back, 2 bases at V and 1 base at J, with 8 bases in the middle. Germline CDR1 is SGHVS and CDR2 is FNYEAQ. The CDR3 has 14 residues.

V usage is TRBV28 and J usage is TRBJ1-4, with 7 nucleotides matching TRBD1. The CDR3 length is 14 residues. Germline V lookup: CDR1 MDHEN, CDR2 SYDVKM. Trimming removed 8 bases from V and 8 bases from J; junction bases left unmatched: 11. The CDR3 DNA is TGTGCCAGCGGGACCCGGGACAGAAGGGAAAAACTGTTTTTT. Protein: CASGTRDRREKLFF.

This clone was seen more than once but under ten times. The chain carries TRBV4-1 and TRBJ2-5; no definite D call. Trimming stripped 1 base from V and 7 bases from J, with 13 bases between. There are 14 residues in the CDR3. In germline, CDR1 is MGHRA, CDR2 YSYEKL. CDR3 residues: CASSQGRPARTQYF. CDR3 DNA sequence: TGCGCCAGCAGCCAAGGGCGACCTGCTAGGACCCAGTACTTC.

The chain joins TRBV5-8 to TRBJ2-7; D is tentatively TRBD1 or TRBD2 (5 bases each). Looked up from germline, CDR1 is SGHTS and CDR2 is YDEGEE. V was shortened by 2 bases and J by 7 bases, with 19 bases between the two germline ends. This CDR3 is 15 amino acids long. CDR3 in amino acids: CASSFFGTSKGEQYF. The CDR3 DNA is TGTGCCAGCAGCTTTTTCGGGACGTCTAAAGGGGAGCAGTACTTC.

The chain combines TRBV19 with TRBJ1-4, with D perhaps TRBD1 (6 bases). The ends were cut back, 6 bases at V and 5 bases at J, with 16 bases in the middle. Germline CDR1 LNHDA, CDR2 SQIVND (reference sequence). This CDR3 spans 15 amino acids. CDR3 sequence (DNA): TGTGCCAGTAGAGGGGGAGGCAGGGGAAATGAAAAACTGTTTTTT. This encodes CASRGGGRGNEKLFF.

This clone was detected only a few times. This chain connects TRBV5-4 to TRBJ2-7, with a tentative D call TRBD1 (5 bases). V lost 1 base and J 4 bases, leaving 9 bases between the germline ends. Germline CDR1 and CDR2: SGHNT and YYREEE (reference sequence). The CDR3 loop spans 13 amino acids. The CDR3 reads CASSLNSGYEQYF. For the CDR3, the DNA is TGTGCCAGCAGCTTGAATTCAGGGTACGAGCAGTACTTC.

The genes are TRBV5-6 and TRBJ2-3; 8 positions agree with TRBD1. V lost 3 bases, J lost 4 bases, and 13 bases stayed unmatched. The CDR3 consists of 17 residues. Germline assignment: CDR1 SGHDT and CDR2 YYEEEE. CDR3 protein: CASSSRGREGPPDTQYF. The CDR3 DNA follows: TGTGCCAGCAGCTCCAGGGGGCGGGAAGGTCCCCCAGATACGCAGTATTTT.

The chain recombines TRBV5-6 with TRBJ1-2; a possible D gene is TRBD1 (5 bases). This CDR3 spans 15 amino acids. From germline, CDR1 is SGHDT and CDR2 YYEEEE. V dropped 1 base and J dropped 4 bases, with 14 bases sitting between them. CDR3 amino acids: CASSLWSRTTYGYTF. CDR3 sequence (DNA): TGTGCCAGCAGCTTGTGGTCCCGGACAACCTATGGCTACACCTTC.

The V gene is TRBV5-1, the J gene TRBJ2-7; 8 positions agree with TRBD1. The V and J ends lost 4 bases and 3 bases, in that order; junction bases with no gene match: 6. Germline CDR1 and CDR2: SGHRS and YFSETQ. This CDR3 contains 14 residues. CDR3 coding DNA: TGCGCCAGCAGCCAGACAGGGGATGGCTACGAGCAGTACTTC. This translates into CASSQTGDGYEQYF.

The rearrangement links TRBV15 to TRBJ1-1, with D tentatively TRBD1 (5 bases). This CDR3 contains 14 residues. V dropped 4 bases and J dropped 1 base, with 10 bases sitting between them. CDR1 is LNHNV, CDR2 YYDKDF, per germline (reference sequence). CDR3 sequence: CATSIYRKNTEAFF. Written as DNA, the CDR3 is TGTGCCACCAGCATTTACAGGAAGAACACTGAAGCTTTCTTT. Looking up the rest from reference TRBV15 and TRBJ1-1 gives the full variable domain: DAMVIQNPRYQVTQFGKPVTLSCSQTLNHNVMYWYQQKSSQAPKLLFHYYDKDFNNEADTPDNFQSRRPNTSFCFLDIRSPGLGDTAMYLCATSIYRKNTEAFFGQGTRLTVV.